The 2 T cell receptor beta chains in this list originate from one sample, sequenced in a study of T cells expressing NK-cell markers. TCRdb re-called the 5' RACE reads; every CDR3 protein appears as one record, without DNA. This repertoire includes fewer than 400,000 distinct CDR3 sequences. Sequencing was done on a sample of blood T cells: a sorted CD56 or NKG2C T cell subset, CD4+ or CD8+ T cells, or bulk PBMC T cells (not recorded which). The origin of the receptors is a woman aged 45-59 years in good health.

V gene TRBV30 combines with J gene TRBJ2-3; the D call of TRBD1 rests on TCRdb alone, since no DNA is present to check it. The length of the CDR3 is 15 residues. Germline V gene sequence: CDR1 GTSNPN, CDR2 SVGIG (reference sequence). CDR3 sequence: CAWSGRQGRTDTQYF.

This rearrangement joins TRBV18 to TRBJ2-1. The CDR3 covers 19 residues. Per germline, CDR1 KGHSH and CDR2 LQKENI. The CDR3 reads CASSPTRDSYSSSYNEQFF. Using reference TRBV18 and TRBJ2-1 for the parts outside the CDR3, the full variable domain is NAGVMQNPRHLVRRRGQEARLRCSPMKGHSHVYWYRQLPEEGLKFMVYLQKENIIDESGMPKERFSAEFPKEGPSILRIQQVVRGDSAAYFCASSPTRDSYSSSYNEQFFGPGTRLTVL.